This is a list of T cell receptor beta chains from one sample in a study of T-cell reconstitution after alpha-beta-depleted transplantation in children. TCRdb reanalysed the PCR reads using MiXCR and keeps one entry per CDR3 protein. The sample carries hundreds of thousands of distinct CDR3 sequences, around 12% recorded once. The sequencing used PBMCs from the stem cell graft donor, collected from the stem cell graft. Source of these receptors: a human donor who donated a stem cell graft to a child with acute lymphoblastic leukemia. Both conserved end residues are part of each CDR3. Fields, in order: J gene, clone size, V gene, D gene, CDR3 protein, CDR3 DNA. D genes are given only for firm matches. Size is stated for part of the rows, as once, few or many counts, or as a class when the clone is expanded.

j_gene: TRBJ2-1; abundance: few; v_gene: TRBV7-2; d_gene: .; CDR3aa: CASRKTANEQFF; CDR3nt: TGTGCCAGCAGAAAGACAGCGAATGAGCAGTTCTTC
j_gene: TRBJ1-3; abundance: many; v_gene: TRBV7-9; d_gene: .; CDR3aa: CASSPTGLGNTIYF; CDR3nt: TGTGCCAGCAGCCCCACAGGGCTTGGAAACACCATATATTTT
j_gene: TRBJ1-5; abundance: few; v_gene: TRBV20-1; d_gene: .; CDR3aa: CSASIREGIEPQHF; CDR3nt: TGCAGTGCCAGTATACGGGAAGGAATTGAGCCCCAGCATTTT
j_gene: TRBJ2-3; abundance: many; v_gene: TRBV3-1; d_gene: TRBD2; CDR3aa: CASSSWGTSGRGRTDTQYF; CDR3nt: TGTGCCAGCAGCTCCTGGGGGACTAGCGGGAGGGGACGCACAGATACGCAGTATTTT
j_gene: TRBJ2-5; abundance: few; v_gene: TRBV6-6; d_gene: .; CDR3aa: CASSYREYQYF; CDR3nt: TGTGCCAGCAGTTACCGGGAGTACCAGTACTTC
j_gene: TRBJ2-3; abundance: .; v_gene: TRBV7-6; d_gene: TRBD2; CDR3aa: CASSQSLAGEADTQYF; CDR3nt: TGTGCCAGCAGCCAAAGTCTCGCGGGAGAGGCAGATACGCAGTATTTT
j_gene: TRBJ1-4; abundance: many; v_gene: TRBV12-3/TRBV12-4; d_gene: .; CDR3aa: CAPGGSKKLFF; CDR3nt: TGTGCCCCCGGCGGGTCGAAAAAACTGTTTTTT
j_gene: TRBJ2-2; abundance: many; v_gene: TRBV7-7; d_gene: .; CDR3aa: CASSRTTGVGNTGELFF; CDR3nt: TGTGCTAGCAGCCGGACTACAGGGGTAGGGAACACCGGGGAGCTGTTTTTT
j_gene: TRBJ2-3; abundance: many; v_gene: TRBV6-6; d_gene: .; CDR3aa: CAIARADTQYF; CDR3nt: TGTGCCATCGCGAGGGCAGATACGCAGTATTTT
j_gene: TRBJ1-4; abundance: many; v_gene: TRBV20-1; d_gene: .; CDR3aa: CSARDGTTGFNEKLFF; CDR3nt: TGCAGTGCTAGAGATGGGACGACAGGATTTAATGAAAAACTGTTTTTT
j_gene: TRBJ1-6; abundance: many; v_gene: TRBV12-3/TRBV12-4; d_gene: TRBD1; CDR3aa: CASSGQGNSPLHF; CDR3nt: TGTGCCAGCAGTGGACAGGGAAATTCACCCCTCCACTTT
j_gene: TRBJ1-2; abundance: .; v_gene: TRBV12-3/TRBV12-4; d_gene: .; CDR3aa: CASSVTWNYGYTF; CDR3nt: TGTGCCAGCAGTGTGACATGGAACTATGGCTACACCTTC
j_gene: TRBJ2-7; abundance: many; v_gene: TRBV28; d_gene: TRBD2; CDR3aa: CASSFSLAGDGQYF; CDR3nt: TGTGCCAGCAGTTTTTCACTAGCGGGAGATGGGCAGTACTTC
j_gene: TRBJ2-7; abundance: many; v_gene: TRBV12-3/TRBV12-4; d_gene: TRBD1; CDR3aa: CASSRTGGSSYEQYF; CDR3nt: TGTGCCAGCAGTCGAACAGGGGGCAGTTCCTACGAGCAGTACTTC
j_gene: TRBJ1-5; abundance: .; v_gene: TRBV7-9; d_gene: .; CDR3aa: CASSNPGGNQPQHF; CDR3nt: TGTGCCAGCAGCAATCCCGGGGGAAATCAGCCCCAGCATTTT
j_gene: TRBJ2-2; abundance: many; v_gene: TRBV9; d_gene: .; CDR3aa: CASSAKAGETGELFF; CDR3nt: TGTGCCAGCAGCGCAAAGGCAGGGGAGACCGGGGAGCTGTTTTTT
j_gene: TRBJ1-1; abundance: many; v_gene: TRBV5-1; d_gene: .; CDR3aa: CASSPLQGLNTEAFF; CDR3nt: TGCGCCAGCAGCCCCCTACAGGGATTGAACACTGAAGCTTTCTTT
j_gene: TRBJ2-7; abundance: many; v_gene: TRBV20-1; d_gene: TRBD1; CDR3aa: CSASAGQGSHEQYF; CDR3nt: TGCAGTGCTAGTGCCGGACAGGGCTCCCACGAGCAGTACTTC
j_gene: TRBJ2-7; abundance: many; v_gene: TRBV30; d_gene: .; CDR3aa: CAWSLGWGVTYEQYF; CDR3nt: TGTGCCTGGAGTCTCGGCTGGGGGGTCACCTACGAGCAGTACTTC
j_gene: TRBJ2-5; abundance: many; v_gene: TRBV7-8; d_gene: TRBD1; CDR3aa: CASGTGNSIETQYF; CDR3nt: TGTGCCAGCGGGACAGGGAATAGTATAGAGACCCAGTACTTC
j_gene: TRBJ2-7; abundance: .; v_gene: TRBV11-2; d_gene: .; CDR3aa: CASSPPLVPHEQYF; CDR3nt: TGTGCCAGCAGCCCCCCCCTGGTTCCGCACGAGCAGTACTTC
j_gene: TRBJ2-3; abundance: .; v_gene: TRBV6-1; d_gene: .; CDR3aa: CASSEVLRGSTDTQYF; CDR3nt: TGTGCCAGCAGTGAAGTCTTACGGGGGTCCACAGATACGCAGTATTTT
j_gene: TRBJ2-3; abundance: many; v_gene: TRBV6-1; d_gene: .; CDR3aa: CASRGARGTDTQYF; CDR3nt: TGTGCCAGCAGGGGGGCCCGGGGCACAGATACGCAGTATTTT
j_gene: TRBJ2-1; abundance: .; v_gene: TRBV24-1; d_gene: TRBD2; CDR3aa: CATSDSSAGGGRKNEQFF; CDR3nt: TGTGCCACCAGTGACTCCTCAGCGGGGGGGGGCCGTAAAAATGAGCAGTTCTTC
j_gene: TRBJ2-3; abundance: few; v_gene: TRBV21-1; d_gene: .; CDR3aa: CARTPLAGTQYF; CDR3nt: TGTGCCAGAACACCTCTAGCGGGAACGCAGTATTTT
j_gene: TRBJ2-1; abundance: many; v_gene: TRBV20-1; d_gene: .; CDR3aa: CSATTAGTYNEQFF; CDR3nt: TGCAGTGCTACGACAGCCGGAACCTACAATGAGCAGTTCTTC
j_gene: TRBJ1-5; abundance: many; v_gene: TRBV24-1; d_gene: TRBD1; CDR3aa: CATSQGGQPQHF; CDR3nt: TGTGCCACCAGCCAGGGGGGACAGCCCCAGCATTTT
j_gene: TRBJ2-3; abundance: .; v_gene: TRBV4-3; d_gene: .; CDR3aa: CASSHPSFKLGTDTQYF; CDR3nt: TGCGCCAGCAGCCATCCCTCTTTTAAGCTCGGCACAGATACGCAGTATTTT
j_gene: TRBJ1-6; abundance: many; v_gene: TRBV9; d_gene: .; CDR3aa: CASSTRGRFNSPLHF; CDR3nt: TGTGCCAGCAGCACTAGAGGACGGTTTAATTCACCCCTCCACTTT